Detailed here is one TCR beta chain. This clonotype has at least ten counts. There is no known antigen for this receptor. Per-base quality was not reported, and no clone a single base away is much larger than it. The germline V gene provides CDR1 WSHSY and CDR2 SAAADI. V was cut back by 8 bases and J by 2 bases, leaving a gap of 16 bases between them. The CDR3 holds 14 amino acids from the cysteine to the phenylalanine. Of all the DNA, just the CDR3 is kept, 42 bases in frame from base 1. Preparation of the library involved RT-PCR. The sample was run on an Illumina HiSeq 2500. The public reads were reanalyzed by TCRdb: fastp trimming at Q25, MiXCR alignment, in-frame beta chains only. All rows with the same CDR3 protein become a single entry with the most common DNA and genes. For this sample there are around 650,000 distinct CDR3 sequences; around 16% appear just once. The ten top clones hold roughly 11% of the sample.

The data were obtained in a study of response to subunit inactivated influenza vaccine (dated by TCRdb to the late 2010s). For context, the study as a whole: The study used deep quantitative T cell receptor repertoire profiling to track responses to a trivalent subunit inactivated influenza vaccine. Study-wide conclusions, independent of this receptor: It was suggested by the authors that each seasonal influenza vaccination may recruit only a limited number of new T cells.

The V gene is TRBV10-2 and the J gene is TRBJ2-7, with the D segment identity uncertain. This receptor was identified in a man aged 45-65 years who received an inactivated influenza vaccine. Donor details come from another sample of the same person, matched by shared clones. Sequencing used PBMCs from blood, obtained approximately 12 days after vaccination. The sequenced DNA is TGCGCCAGCGGCAAAAGGGAAGTTACCTACGAGCAGTACTTC. It specifies CASGKREVTYEQYF.